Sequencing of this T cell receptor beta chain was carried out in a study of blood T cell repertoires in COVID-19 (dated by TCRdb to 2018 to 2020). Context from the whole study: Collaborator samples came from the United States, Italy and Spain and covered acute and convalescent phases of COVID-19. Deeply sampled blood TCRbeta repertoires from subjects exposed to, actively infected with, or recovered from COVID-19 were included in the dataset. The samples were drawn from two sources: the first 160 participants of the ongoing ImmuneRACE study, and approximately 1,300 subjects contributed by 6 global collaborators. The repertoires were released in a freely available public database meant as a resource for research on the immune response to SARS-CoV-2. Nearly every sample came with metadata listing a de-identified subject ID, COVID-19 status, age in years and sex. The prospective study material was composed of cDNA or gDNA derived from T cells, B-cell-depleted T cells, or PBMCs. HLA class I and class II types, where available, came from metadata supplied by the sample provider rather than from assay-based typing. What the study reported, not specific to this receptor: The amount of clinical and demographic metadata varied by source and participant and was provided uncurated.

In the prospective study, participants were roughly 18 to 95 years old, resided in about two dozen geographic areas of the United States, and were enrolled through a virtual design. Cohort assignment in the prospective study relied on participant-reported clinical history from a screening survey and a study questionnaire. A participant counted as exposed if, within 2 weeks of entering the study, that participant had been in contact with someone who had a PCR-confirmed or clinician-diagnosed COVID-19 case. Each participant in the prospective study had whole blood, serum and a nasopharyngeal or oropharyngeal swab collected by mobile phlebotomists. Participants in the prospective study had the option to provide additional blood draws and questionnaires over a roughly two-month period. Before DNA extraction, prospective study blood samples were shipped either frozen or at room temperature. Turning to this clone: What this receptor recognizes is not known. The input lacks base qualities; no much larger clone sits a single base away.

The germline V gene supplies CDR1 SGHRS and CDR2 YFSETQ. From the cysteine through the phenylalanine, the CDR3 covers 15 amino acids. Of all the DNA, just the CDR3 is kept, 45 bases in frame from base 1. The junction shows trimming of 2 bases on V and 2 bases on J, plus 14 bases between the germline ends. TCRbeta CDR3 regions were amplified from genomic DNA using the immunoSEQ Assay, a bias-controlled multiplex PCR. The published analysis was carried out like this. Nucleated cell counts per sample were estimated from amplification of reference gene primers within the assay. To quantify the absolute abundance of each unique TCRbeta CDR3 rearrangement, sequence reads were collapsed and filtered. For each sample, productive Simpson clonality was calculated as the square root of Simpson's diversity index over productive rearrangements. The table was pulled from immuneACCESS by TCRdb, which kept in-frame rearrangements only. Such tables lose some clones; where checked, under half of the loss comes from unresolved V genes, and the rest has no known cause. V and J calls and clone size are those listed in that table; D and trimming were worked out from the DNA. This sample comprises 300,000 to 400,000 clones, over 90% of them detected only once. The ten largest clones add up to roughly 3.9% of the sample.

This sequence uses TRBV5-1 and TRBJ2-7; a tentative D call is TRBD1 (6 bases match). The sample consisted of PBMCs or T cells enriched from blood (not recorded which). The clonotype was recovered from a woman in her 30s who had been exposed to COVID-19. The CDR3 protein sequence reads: CASSFLQGFPYEQYF. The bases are TGCGCCAGCAGCTTCCTACAGGGTTTCCCCTACGAGCAGTACTTC.